Included here is one T cell receptor (beta chain) sequence, with context. This clone showed up just a few times. No antigen is known for it. Per-nucleotide qualities are absent, and no much larger clonotype sits a single base away. Selection of patients required sufficient residual fresh-frozen tumor tissue and over two years of available survival data. Although molecular status otherwise differed among the glioblastoma patients, no patient had an isocitrate dehydrogenase mutation. PBMC were collected before vaccination, two weeks after the third vaccination, and at tumor progression if tumor progression occurred. The Qiagen DNeasy Blood extraction Kit was used to extract genomic DNA. Via the germline V gene (reference sequence), CDR1 is SEHNR and CDR2 FQNEAQ. V sheds 4 bases and J sheds 6 bases, leaving 13 bases between their ends. Inclusive of the bounding cysteine and phenylalanine, the CDR3 is 14 residues long. Only the CDR3 DNA stays, 42 bases, in frame from base 1.

The immunoSEQ assay amplified TCRB CDR3 regions from 1.5 to 2.5 micrograms of genomic DNA, or from all available DNA when less than that amount was available. The multiplex PCR employed 60 forward primers targeting TCR V beta segments and 13 reverse primers targeting J beta segments. To estimate reads per starting template, synthetic control templates were spiked into each sample at limiting dilution. Sequencing produced 87 bp reads on the Illumina HiSeq System. In the paper's pipeline: PCR and sequencing errors were removed by a nearest neighbor algorithm that merged closely related sequences. TCR overlap was defined as the percentage of unique tumor TCR beta sequences that were also found in the peripheral blood of the same patient. TCRdb took this table from immuneACCESS and kept in-frame rearrangements with V and J called. Such tables lack part of the clones; where checked against another copy, unresolved V genes explain under half of the gap, and the rest is unexplained. That table supplies the V and J calls and clone size; D and trimming were determined from the DNA. The sample has about 30,000 clones on record, 90% to 95% of them singletons. The ten top clones hold roughly 2% of the sample.

The data stem from a study of glioma-infiltrating T cells after dendritic cell vaccination (TCRdb year 2016). Background for the entire study: The cohort comprised about 15 glioblastoma patients from Phase I and II dendritic cell vaccination trials, 9 newly diagnosed and 6 with recurrent disease. Patients received autologous tumor lysate-pulsed dendritic cell vaccination between about 2003 and 2013. Three intradermal dendritic cell vaccine injections were administered to patients at biweekly intervals in the arm below the axilla. The vaccine consisted of monocyte-derived dendritic cells cultured less than eight days with IL-4 and GM-CSF, then pulsed overnight with autologous tumor lysate. In glioblastoma patients vaccinated with dendritic cells, deep sequencing of TCR beta CDR3 regions served to measure the amount of tumor-infiltrating lymphocytes and to compare repertoires between tumor and blood. Survival after dendritic cell vaccination was correlated with TCR sequencing metrics, such as TIL content and the overlap between tumor and blood repertoires.

Study-level results and caveats: After dendritic cell vaccination, a higher estimated pretreatment TIL content predicted longer time to progression and overall survival. The three-group TCR overlap response model was characterized as speculative, and prospective validation of the model was stated to be required. The cohort was small and heterogeneous, only a few patients had full blood and tumor sets, and even fewer had initial-recurrent tumor pairs. TCR clonality showed no direct relationship with survival, which suggests that a diverse polyclonal response may matter.

The sequence came from a human donor with glioblastoma. Here the chain combines TRBV7-9 and TRBJ2-1, with TRBD1 perhaps the D gene, on 6 matching bases. The sample in question was blood, obtained before dendritic cell vaccination. The DNA reads TGTGCCAGCAGCTGGGGGCTAAGGACCAATGAGCAGTTCTTC. This translates into CASSWGLRTNEQFF.